This T cell receptor beta chain originates from a study of blood T cells in healthy people across ages. Trimming cost V 7 bases and J 3 bases, with 16 bases left between them. The length of the CDR3 is 16 residues. Germline loops: CDR1 SNHLY, CDR2 FYNNEI. Notes on this clonotype: Antigen: not known.

The use of a sample-barcoded 5' primer and a J-beta primer mix characterized a second PCR of about 7 to 12 cycles. From the 5' RACE reads, TCRdb called clonotypes with MiXCR, one entry per CDR3 protein. This table holds 700,000 or so distinct CDR3 sequences, about 43% found once. Whole-study results and caveats: Long-lived and aged donors differed, with more naive CD4+ cells and higher diversity in the long-lived. Lack of knowledge of donor CMV status possibly confounded expanded clonotype changes. Getting older went along with TCR beta diversity per million T cells dropping roughly linearly.

All donors came from Russia, were Caucasian and healthy, and spanned ages about 6 to 100. Sequenced input: blood. The receptor was derived from a man of 80 years or more in good health. The rearrangement uses TRBV2 and TRBJ2-6; D tentatively reads TRBD1 or TRBD2 (5 bases each). The CDR3 sequence: CASTALGVIGANVLTF. The CDR3 nucleotides read TGTGCCAGCACCGCCTTGGGGGTAATTGGGGCCAACGTCCTGACTTTC.